The 23 T cell receptor beta chains listed next were all sequenced from one sample in a study of cytotoxic CD8 clonotypes in ibrutinib-treated CLL. Data came from immunoSEQ multiplex PCR; TCRdb stores just in-frame clones and leaves some out. This repertoire shows about 160,000 clones, nearly 90% found once; its top ten account for about 3%. Material: PBMCs, obtained at disease progression, from a patient treated with ibrutinib. The receptors were gathered from a human donor with chronic lymphocytic leukemia.

V usage is TRBV6-5 and J usage is TRBJ1-1; D remains unclear. CDR1 MNHEY and CDR2 SVGAGI come from the germline V gene. V was cut by 6 bases and J by 4 bases, with 12 bases left in between. The length of the CDR3 is 13 residues. The CDR3 DNA reads TGTGCCAGCAGGCTTACAGAGATCACTGAAGCTTTCTTT. This sequence encodes CASRLTEITEAFF.

This clone showed up just a few times. The CDR3 region is CASSPDSNQPQHF. CDR3 bases: TGCGCCAGCAGCCCGGACAGCAATCAGCCCCAGCATTTT. The rearrangement uses TRBV4-1 and TRBJ1-5, with D hard to call. V lost 4 bases to trimming and J lost 1 base, with 5 bases between them. CDR1 and CDR2 (germline): MGHRA, YSYEKL. CDR3 size: 13 residues.

A few counts support this clone. Other DNA sequences within the sample encode an identical CDR3. This CDR3 reads CASSPDRTNEKLFF. In DNA form, the CDR3 reads TGTGCCAGCTCACCCGACAGGACTAATGAAAAACTGTTTTTT. The rearrangement joins TRBV18 to TRBJ1-4, with a weak D call TRBD1 (6 bases). Germline V gene data show CDR1 as KGHSH and CDR2 as LQKENI. This CDR3 is built from 14 residues. The V end lost 3 bases, the J end lost 2 bases, and 7 bases lay between the germline ends.

V and J are TRBV15 and TRBJ1-1; TRBD1 agrees at 9 bases. Germline trimming cut 2 bases from V and 3 bases from J; bases unmatched to any gene: 1. This CDR3 contains 14 residues. Germline V gene data show CDR1 as LNHNV and CDR2 as YYDKDF (reference sequence). CDR3 in amino acids: CATSRRTGDTEAFF. CDR3 coding DNA: TGTGCCACCAGCAGACGGACAGGGGACACTGAAGCTTTCTTT. Full variable domain (remainder filled in from reference TRBV15 and TRBJ1-1): DAMVIQNPRYQVTQFGKPVTLSCSQTLNHNVMYWYQQKSSQAPKLLFHYYDKDFNNEADTPDNFQSRRPNTSFCFLDIRSPGLGDTAMYLCATSRRTGDTEAFFGQGTRLTVV.

In this sample, this clone turned up once. The chain links TRBV9 to TRBJ2-3; 7 nucleotides match TRBD2. The CDR3 extends over 15 amino acids. V trimming: 0 bases; J trimming: 3 bases; junction bases outside the gene matches: 4. Germline CDR1 is SGDLS and CDR2 is YYNGEE. DNA of the CDR3: TGTGCCAGCAGCGTAGTAGCTAGCGGAACAGATACGCAGTATTTT. It specifies CASSVVASGTDTQYF.

The chain employs TRBV11-3 and TRBJ1-1, with 7 bases aligning to TRBD1. With V trimmed by 5 bases and J by 4 bases, 4 bases remained unmatched. Germline assignment: CDR1 SGHNT and CDR2 YENEEA. This CDR3 region has 13 residues. The DNA of the CDR3 is TGTGCCAGCAGCGCGGGGACAGTCACTGAAGCTTTCTTT. Protein sequence: CASSAGTVTEAFF. The whole variable domain, remainder taken from reference TRBV11-3 and TRBJ1-1, is EAGVVQSPRYKIIEKKQPVAFWCNPISGHNTLYWYLQNLGQGPELLIRYENEEAVDDSQLPKDRFSAERLKGVDSTLKIQPAELGDSAVYLCASSAGTVTEAFFGQGTRLTVV.

The DNA for the CDR3 is TGTGCCAGCAGCCCTGGAGGGGCTCGATTACATACAAACACCATATATTTT. It encodes CASSPGGARLHTNTIYF. The chain employs TRBV28 and TRBJ1-3; TRBD1 might be the D (5 bases). The CDR3 is made up of 17 amino acids. Germline loops: CDR1 MDHEN, CDR2 SYDVKM. V lost 6 bases and J 6 bases, leaving 24 bases between the germline ends. The complete variable domain, with remaining parts taken from reference TRBV28 and TRBJ1-3, reads DVKVTQSSRYLVKRTGEKVFLECVQDMDHENMFWYRQDPGLGLRLIYFSYDVKMKEKGDIPEGYSVSREKKERFSLILESASTNQTSMYLCASSPGGARLHTNTIYFGEGSWLTVV.

The J gene is TRBJ2-3, the V gene TRBV7-2; a weak D match, TRBD2 (5 bases). The germline V gene encodes CDR1 SGHTA and CDR2 FQGNSA. V gave up 6 bases and J gave up 3 bases, with 10 bases separating them. The CDR3 runs 13 residues. CDR3 in amino acids: CASRESGTDTQYF. The CDR3 coding sequence is TGTGCCAGCAGGGAGAGCGGTACAGATACGCAGTATTTT.

The chain combines TRBV29-1 with TRBJ2-3; D unclear. The germline V and J ends were trimmed by 4 bases and 0 bases, with 11 bases remaining between them. Germline lookup yields CDR1 SQVTM and CDR2 ANQGSEA. This CDR3 region has 14 residues. CDR3 nucleotides: TGCAGCGTTGTTGTCAGCCGAAGCACAGATACGCAGTATTTT. It encodes CSVVVSRSTDTQYF.

The CDR3: CASSFRVSTDTQYF. CDR3 bases: TGTGCCAGCAGCTTTAGAGTTAGCACAGATACGCAGTATTTT. This rearrangement joins TRBV7-2 to TRBJ2-3; D gene uncertain. The CDR3 totals 14 residues. V was trimmed by 3 bases and J by 0 bases, leaving 7 bases between them. CDR1 SGHTA and CDR2 FQGNSA come from the germline V gene.

V is TRBV29-1 and J is TRBJ2-3, with 8 positions matching TRBD1. Germline assignment: CDR1 SQVTM and CDR2 ANQGSEA. Trimming cost V 7 bases and J 4 bases; bases outside gene matches: 4. This CDR3 region has 12 residues. CDR3 protein: CSAYRGADTQYF. In nucleotides, the CDR3 is TGCAGCGCATACAGGGGGGCAGATACGCAGTATTTT.

The chain is built from TRBV2 and TRBJ2-1; 11 positions agree with TRBD2. With 7 bases clipped from V and 5 bases from J, the junction kept 7 bases outside the gene matches. Germline CDR1 and CDR2: SNHLY and FYNNEI. The CDR3 is made up of 15 amino acids. The CDR3 DNA follows: TGTGCCAGCACCCTAGCGGGAGGAGCCGACAATGAGCAGTTCTTC. This gives the protein CASTLAGGADNEQFF.

The chain has TRBV7-6 and TRBJ2-3; 9 nucleotides align to TRBD2. V shed 4 bases and J 3 bases; nucleotides not matched to a gene: 14. The CDR3 is 18 residues long. Germline values: CDR1 SGHVS, CDR2 FNYEAQ. CDR3 nucleotide sequence: TGTGCCAGCAGCTCCGAAGTTGGGCTAGCGGGATGGACAGATACGCAGTATTTT. Translated, it gives CASSSEVGLAGWTDTQYF.

The chain employs TRBV6-4 and TRBJ2-3; weak D call: TRBD2 (5 bases). V lost 0 bases and J lost 5, with 18 bases in between. Looked up from germline, CDR1 is MRHNA and CDR2 is SNTAGT. The CDR3 contains 17 residues. The CDR3 is CASSDSKPGESKDTQYF. CDR3 DNA sequence: TGTGCCAGCAGTGACTCGAAGCCCGGGGAATCAAAAGATACGCAGTATTTT.

V gene TRBV9 combines with J gene TRBJ2-5, with TRBD2 matching over 7 bases. The CDR3 extends over 13 amino acids. Trimming removed 3 bases from V and 5 bases from J; junction bases left unmatched: 4. Germline V gives CDR1 SGDLS, CDR2 YYNGEE. CDR3 coding DNA: TGTGCCAGCAGCGAGACTAGCTGGGAGACCCAGTACTTC. Its protein product is CASSETSWETQYF.

The chain joins TRBV11-2 to TRBJ1-2; D perhaps matches TRBD1 (5 bases). The CDR3 runs 14 residues. Germline CDR1 SGHAT, CDR2 FQNNGV. The V end lost 5 bases, the J end lost 4 bases, and 14 bases lay between the germline ends. The CDR3 coding sequence is TGTGCCAGCAGCATGGCCTCGGGGCTCTATGGCTACACCTTC. Its protein product is CASSMASGLYGYTF.

J is TRBJ1-5 and V is TRBV6-1, with unresolved D. Per the germline V gene, CDR1 is MNHNS and CDR2 is SASEGT. The CDR3 length is 13 residues. Between the trimmed V and J ends, which lost 1 base and 9 bases, there was a span of 10 bases. The DNA of the CDR3 is TGTGCCAGCAGTGAAGGAGGGCTGACGCCCCAGCATTTT. Translating it yields CASSEGGLTPQHF.

In its sample, this clone was seen once. For the CDR3, the DNA is TGTGCCAGCAGTGAAATAGTGGTCACAGATACGCAGTATTTT. It encodes CASSEIVVTDTQYF. The chain joins TRBV2 to TRBJ2-3; no firm D call. The CDR3 consists of 14 residues. Between the trimmed V and J ends, which lost 2 bases and 2 bases, there was a span of 8 bases. Looked up from germline, CDR1 is SNHLY and CDR2 is FYNNEI.

The chain is built from TRBV5-1 and TRBJ2-7; D is perhaps TRBD2 (5 bases). This CDR3 contains 18 residues. The V end lost 4 bases, the J end lost 7 bases, and 30 bases lay between the germline ends. In germline, CDR1 is SGHRS, CDR2 YFSETQ. The CDR3 region is CASSLAPRENPKSTEQYF. CDR3 nucleotide sequence: TGCGCCAGCAGCCTCGCGCCCCGGGAAAACCCCAAATCTACGGAGCAGTACTTC.

V usage is TRBV6-5 and J usage is TRBJ2-3, with D perhaps TRBD1 (6 bases). This CDR3 region has 15 residues. The V end was cut by 6 bases, the J end by 0 bases, with 13 bases between. The germline gives CDR1 MNHEY, CDR2 SVGAGI. Written as DNA, the CDR3 is TGTGCCAGCAGCGCTTTGGGGGCTAGCACAGATACGCAGTATTTT. Its translation: CASSALGASTDTQYF.

This clone was found a few times. The V call is TRBV4-1, the J call TRBJ1-4, with 10 bases fitting TRBD1. Germline V gene lookup returns CDR1 MGHRA and CDR2 YSYEKL. The CDR3 spans 16 residues. V was clipped by 4 bases and J by 8 bases; unmatched bases: 10. CDR3 bases: TGCGCCAGCAGCCGAGGTGTCCCGGACAGGGGGGAAAAACTGTTTTTT. Its translation: CASSRGVPDRGEKLFF.

The gene calls are TRBV28 and TRBJ1-2; TRBD1 agrees at 9 bases. CDR1 MDHEN and CDR2 SYDVKM come from the germline V gene. J lost 4 bases, V lost 4 bases, and 4 bases had no gene match. This CDR3 comprises 14 residues. The DNA of the CDR3 is TGTGCCAGCAGTTCGACAGGGGGTGGCTATGGCTACACCTTC. Translating it yields CASSSTGGGYGYTF.

The chain recombines TRBV19 with TRBJ1-2, with a weak D call TRBD1 (5 bases). V was clipped by 7 bases and J by 8 bases, with 23 bases between them. The germline V gene has CDR1 LNHDA and CDR2 SQIVND (reference sequence). This CDR3 has 15 amino acids. The CDR3 here is CASMQGHSLSGGYTF. The CDR3 DNA follows: TGTGCCAGTATGCAAGGACACTCTCTTTCTGGCGGCTACACCTTC.